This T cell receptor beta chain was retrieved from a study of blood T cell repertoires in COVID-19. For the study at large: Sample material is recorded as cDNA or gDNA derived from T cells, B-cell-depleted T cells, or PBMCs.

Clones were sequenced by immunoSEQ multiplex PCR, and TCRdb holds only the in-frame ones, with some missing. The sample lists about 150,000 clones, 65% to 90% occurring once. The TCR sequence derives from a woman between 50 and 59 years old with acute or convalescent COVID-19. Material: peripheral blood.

CDR3 residues: CASNQRGAGGTEAFF. The CDR3 DNA reads as TGTGCCAGCAATCAACGGGGGGCCGGTGGCACTGAAGCTTTCTTT. The chain has TRBV7-2 and TRBJ1-1, with D perhaps TRBD1 (6 bases). Germline assignment: CDR1 SGHTA and CDR2 FQGNSA. The CDR3 totals 15 residues. Deletions cut 7 bases from V and 4 bases from J, with 19 bases between. The full variable domain, in which reference TRBV7-2 and TRBJ1-1 provide the parts outside the CDR3, is GAGVSQSPSNKVTEKGKDVELRCDPISGHTALYWYRQSLGQGLEFLIYFQGNSAPDKSGLPSDRFSAERTGGSVSTLTIQRTQQEDSAVYLCASNQRGAGGTEAFFGQGTRLTVV.